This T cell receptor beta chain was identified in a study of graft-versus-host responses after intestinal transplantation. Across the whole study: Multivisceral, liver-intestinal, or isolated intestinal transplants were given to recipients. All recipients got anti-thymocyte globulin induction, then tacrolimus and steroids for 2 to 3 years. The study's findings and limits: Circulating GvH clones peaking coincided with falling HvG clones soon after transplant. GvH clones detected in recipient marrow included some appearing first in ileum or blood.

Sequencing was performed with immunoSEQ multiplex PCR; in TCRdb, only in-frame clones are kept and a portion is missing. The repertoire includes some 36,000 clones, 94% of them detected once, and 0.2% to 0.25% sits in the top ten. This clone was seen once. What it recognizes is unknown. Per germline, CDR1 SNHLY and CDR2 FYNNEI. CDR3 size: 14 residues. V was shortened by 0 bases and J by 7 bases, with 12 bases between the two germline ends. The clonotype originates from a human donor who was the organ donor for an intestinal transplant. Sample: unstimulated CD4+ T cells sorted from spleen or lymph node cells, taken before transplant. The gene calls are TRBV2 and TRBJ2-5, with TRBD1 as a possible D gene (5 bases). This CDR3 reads CASSEAGRQGTQYF. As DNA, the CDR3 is TGTGCCAGCAGTGAAGCCGGCCGTCAGGGGACCCAGTACTTC.